Following are 27 T cell receptor beta chains from one sample sequenced in a study of blood T cells in healthy people across ages. For the second PCR, which ran for 7 to 11 cycles, a sample-barcoded 5' primer and a J-beta primer mix were used. TCRdb reprocessed the 5' RACE reads with MiXCR, giving one entry per CDR3 protein. The sample contains 750,000 to 950,000 distinct CDR3 sequences, roughly 50% of which appear only once. The sequenced sample was blood. The receptors stem from a man older than 75 in good health.

This rearrangement joins TRBV12-3 or TRBV12-4 to TRBJ2-7, with D possibly TRBD2 on 6 matching bases. V was clipped by 7 bases and J by 3 bases, with 19 bases between them. CDR3 size: 15 residues. Here the CDR3 reads CASKQTDGRYYEQYF. CDR3 nucleotides: TGTGCCAGCAAACAGACCGACGGGAGATACTACGAGCAGTACTTC.

V is TRBV20-1 and J is TRBJ1-4; D is possibly TRBD1 (5 bases). V was cut by 5 bases and J by 3 bases, with 13 bases left in between. The germline gives CDR1 DFQATT, CDR2 SNEGSKA (reference sequence). CDR3 length: 14 residues. CDR3 sequence reads: CSARTGTSNEKLFF. The DNA of the CDR3 is TGCAGTGCTCGCACCGGGACGTCTAATGAAAAACTGTTTTTT.

The chain is built from TRBV29-1 and TRBJ1-5; D remains ambiguous. This CDR3 is built from 11 residues. V lost 4 bases and J 7 bases, leaving 8 bases between the germline ends. Germline V gene data show CDR1 as SQVTM and CDR2 as ANQGSEA. For the CDR3, the DNA is TGCAGCGTTGGAGAAAAACAGCCCCAGCATTTT. Residues: CSVGEKQPQHF. The full variable domain, rest sourced from reference TRBV29-1 and TRBJ1-5, is SAVISQKPSRDICQRGTSLTIQCQVDSQVTMMFWYRQQPGQSLTLIATANQGSEATYESGFVIDKFPISRPNLTFSTLTVSNMSPEDSSIYLCSVGEKQPQHFGDGTRLSIL.

The rearrangement uses TRBV12-3 or TRBV12-4 and TRBJ1-2, with D uncertain. Trimming removed 5 bases at V and 3 bases at J, with 16 bases between. There are 15 residues in the CDR3. The CDR3 nucleotides read TGTGCCAGCAGTCATCTGATCGGGCAGGACTATGGCTACACCTTC. Its protein is CASSHLIGQDYGYTF.

This clonotype was seen more than once but under ten times. J is TRBJ2-7 and V is TRBV5-1; maybe TRBD1 (7 bases). This CDR3 is 14 amino acids long. CDR1 is SGHRS, CDR2 YFSETQ, per germline. The germline V and J ends were trimmed by 0 bases and 4 bases, with 11 bases remaining between them. The CDR3 bases are TGCGCCAGCAGCTTGGATCCAGGGGGGTACGAGCAGTACTTC. Translating gives CASSLDPGGYEQYF.

V and J are TRBV11-3 and TRBJ2-3, with D unresolved. The CDR3 loop spans 14 amino acids. V lost 1 base, J lost 2 bases, and 7 bases lay in between. Germline CDR1 reads SGHNT; CDR2 reads YENEEA. CDR3 nucleotide sequence: TGTGCCAGCAGCTTAGGGGCAGACACAGATACGCAGTATTTT. It encodes CASSLGADTDTQYF.

The rearrangement joins TRBV29-1 to TRBJ2-3; 7 bases are shared with TRBD2. CDR3 size: 14 residues. The V gene end was trimmed by 4 bases and the J gene end by 14 bases; junction bases not matched to a gene: 18. Per germline, CDR1 SQVTM and CDR2 ANQGSEA. CDR3 residues: CSVVGTTEDRDAYF. The DNA for the CDR3 is TGCAGCGTTGTCGGGACTACTGAAGACAGAGACGCGTATTTT.

The rearrangement links TRBV2 to TRBJ2-3; 9 nucleotides agree with TRBD2. The CDR3 covers 14 residues. The V gene's germline CDR1 is SNHLY and CDR2 FYNNEI. V lost 3 bases, J lost 14 bases, and 12 bases stayed unmatched. This chain's CDR3 is CASSEGAGGRYAYF. The CDR3 DNA follows: TGTGCCAGCAGTGAGGGAGCGGGGGGCAGATACGCGTATTTT.

With regard to this clonotype: The junction departs from germline at one end; a sequencing error may be responsible. The chain recombines TRBV7-2 with TRBJ2-5; D might be TRBD1 (5 bases). Gene TRBJ2-7 matches the end of the DNA better, so the J call may be wrong. CDR3 length: 14 amino acids. CDR1 and CDR2 (germline): SGHTA, FQGNSA. This CDR3 reads CASSLGGTSCEQYF. The CDR3 coding sequence is TGTGCCAGCAGCTTAGGGGGCACCTCCTGCGAGCAGTACTTC.

The chain uses TRBV20-1 and TRBJ2-1; weak D call: TRBD2 (5 bases). CDR1 and CDR2 from the germline V gene are DFQATT and SNEGSKA (reference sequence). Between the trimmed V and J ends, which lost 1 base and 2 bases, there was a span of 6 bases. The CDR3 sequence is 13 residues long. The CDR3 sequence is CSARGGAYNEQFF. The CDR3 DNA reads TGCAGTGCTAGAGGGGGAGCCTACAATGAGCAGTTCTTC.

The V call is TRBV12-3 or TRBV12-4, the J call TRBJ1-2, with a weak D call TRBD1 (5 bases). V was pared by 3 bases and J by 4 bases, with 24 bases between. The CDR3 contains 18 residues. This CDR3 is CASSFESGQPLSGYGYTF. The CDR3 bases are TGTGCCAGCAGTTTTGAATCGGGGCAGCCCCTTAGCGGCTATGGCTACACCTTC.

The chain uses TRBV12-5 and TRBJ1-6; no firm D call. The germline V gene has CDR1 LGHNT and CDR2 FRNRAP. V dropped 7 bases and J dropped 6 bases, with 13 bases sitting between them. This CDR3 contains 14 residues. In DNA form, the CDR3 reads TGTGCTAGTGCCACCGGAGGAGGTAATTCACCCCTCCACTTT. As protein: CASATGGGNSPLHF.

J is TRBJ2-1 and V is TRBV3-1; D is perhaps TRBD1 or TRBD2 (5 bases each). The CDR3 totals 16 residues. CDR1 is LGHDT and CDR2 is YNNKEL in the germline V gene (reference sequence). V was clipped by 1 base and J by 3 bases, with 13 bases between them. The CDR3 sequence is CASSQGGAGLYNEQFF. The CDR3 DNA follows: TGTGCCAGCAGCCAAGGAGGGGCAGGGCTCTACAATGAGCAGTTCTTC.

This rearrangement joins TRBV7-9 to TRBJ1-1; 10 bases map to TRBD1. The CDR3 contains 16 residues. CDR1 and CDR2 from the germline V gene are SEHNR and FQNEAQ (reference sequence). J gave up 3 bases and V 5 bases, and 9 bases lay outside the gene matches. CDR3 sequence (DNA): TGTGCCAGCAGCCCCCGGGACAGGGGTCCGTACACTGAAGCTTTCTTT. Amino acids: CASSPRDRGPYTEAFF.

The chain employs TRBV6-2 or TRBV6-3 and TRBJ2-5, with TRBD1 matching over 7 bases. Germline CDR1 and CDR2: MNHEY and SVGEGT. There are 17 residues in the CDR3. V gave up 2 bases and J gave up 0 bases; unmatched junction bases: 9. The CDR3 sequence: CASSYVTGHSYQETQYF. CDR3 bases: TGTGCCAGCAGTTACGTGACAGGGCACTCATACCAAGAGACCCAGTACTTC.

This clonotype showed up just a few times. This chain links TRBV10-3 with TRBJ2-3, with 8 bases aligning to TRBD2. The CDR3 runs 13 residues. Germline V gives CDR1 ENHRY, CDR2 SYGVKD. J lost 3 bases, V lost 7 bases, and 3 bases had no gene match. The CDR3 loop is CAIMTSVTDTQYF. For the CDR3, the DNA is TGTGCCATCATGACTAGCGTTACAGATACGCAGTATTTT.

The rearrangement links TRBV29-1 to TRBJ2-4; D perhaps matches TRBD2 (6 bases). Germline V gene lookup returns CDR1 SQVTM and CDR2 ANQGSEA. This CDR3 region has 13 residues. Deletions cut 6 bases from V and 5 bases from J, with 14 bases between. In nucleotides, the CDR3 is TGCAGCGTAAGAGCGGGCGGGGAAAACATTCAGTACTTC. The encoded protein is CSVRAGGENIQYF.

The chain employs TRBV10-3 and TRBJ2-7, with 11 nucleotides matching TRBD2. There are 13 residues in the CDR3. Germline CDR1 reads ENHRY; CDR2 reads SYGVKD. Trimming cost V 10 bases and J 6 bases; bases outside gene matches: 8. The CDR3 region has the DNA TGTGCCACCGTACTAGCGGGAGATGGCGAGCAGTACTTC. This codes for CATVLAGDGEQYF.

This clonotype was picked up a small number of times. CDR3 nucleotides: TGCAGCGTCTTAGCGGGAGGGGGCAATGAGCAGTTCTTC. Protein sequence: CSVLAGGGNEQFF. V and J are TRBV29-1 and TRBJ2-1, with TRBD2 matching over 11 bases. This CDR3 region has 13 residues. Per the germline V gene, CDR1 is SQVTM and CDR2 is ANQGSEA. Trimming removed 6 bases from V and 6 bases from J; junction bases left unmatched: 4.

The chain recombines TRBV29-1 with TRBJ2-1, with TRBD2 matching 7 bases. Trimming took 7 bases from V and 4 from J; bases not matched to a gene: 10. CDR1 and CDR2 from the germline V gene are SQVTM and ANQGSEA. This CDR3 is 14 amino acids long. The CDR3 bases are TGCAGCGCCGCGGAGGGAGCGGGGTACAATGAGCAGTTCTTC. This encodes CSAAEGAGYNEQFF.

This clonotype was seen only a few times. The chain has TRBV4-2 and TRBJ2-7; D possibly corresponds to TRBD1 (5 bases). Trimming removed 0 bases from V and 1 base from J, with 10 bases in between. Germline values: CDR1 LGHNA, CDR2 YNFKEQ. The CDR3 sequence is 15 residues long. The CDR3 is CASSQDAAGSYEQYF. Here the CDR3 DNA reads TGTGCCAGCAGCCAAGATGCGGCAGGGTCCTACGAGCAGTACTTC.

The rearrangement uses TRBV7-9 and TRBJ1-1; TRBD1 agrees at 8 bases. Germline CDR1 reads SEHNR; CDR2 reads FQNEAQ (reference sequence). V shed 4 bases and J 7 bases; nucleotides not matched to a gene: 8. This CDR3 comprises 14 residues. The CDR3 here is CASSSSGQGIEAFF. DNA for the CDR3: TGTGCCAGCAGCTCGAGCGGACAGGGAATTGAAGCTTTCTTT.

The chain couples TRBV11-2 to TRBJ2-5; 11 bases map to TRBD1. The J call may be incorrect, as the DNA end agrees better with TRBJ2-7. Germline V lookup: CDR1 SGHAT, CDR2 FQNNGV. CDR3 size: 14 residues. This CDR3 is CASSLEDRGPEQYF. The CDR3 DNA reads as TGTGCCAGCAGCTTAGAGGACAGGGGGCCCGAGCAGTACTTC.

V gene TRBV20-1 combines with J gene TRBJ2-5; 15 bases agree with TRBD2. The V gene end was trimmed by 3 bases and the J gene end by 5 bases; junction bases not matched to a gene: 7. CDR3 length: 16 residues. Germline V gene data show CDR1 as DFQATT and CDR2 as SNEGSKA (reference sequence). The CDR3 protein is CSARVGLAGGPETQYF. The CDR3, as DNA: TGCAGTGCTAGGGTAGGACTAGCGGGAGGGCCGGAGACCCAGTACTTC.

This clonotype has just a few counts. The chain links TRBV27 to TRBJ2-3, with TRBD2 matching over 12 bases. The CDR3 sequence is 16 residues long. Germline CDR1 reads MNHEY; CDR2 reads SMNVEV (reference sequence). The V segment lost 6 bases and the J segment 8 bases; nucleotides outside the gene matches: 12. CDR3 region: CASSPAPTSGRGTQYF. CDR3 nucleotide sequence: TGTGCCAGCAGCCCCGCCCCGACTAGCGGGAGAGGTACGCAGTATTTT.

This clonotype was seen more than once but under ten times. V is TRBV20-1 and J is TRBJ2-5, with D perhaps given as TRBD1 or TRBD2 (5 bases each). In germline, CDR1 is DFQATT, CDR2 SNEGSKA (reference sequence). V lost 0 bases and J lost 3, with 20 bases in between. The CDR3 is 17 amino acids. The CDR3 DNA follows: TGCAGTGCTAGAGATTCAGCGGTGTTGGCGACAGAAGAGACCCAGTACTTC. Amino acids: CSARDSAVLATEETQYF.

This clonotype occurred a few times. The CDR3 bases are TGCGCCAGCAGCTTGGAACGGGAGGGGAGATACGCGTATTTT. Protein sequence: CASSLEREGRYAYF. The V gene is TRBV5-1, the J gene TRBJ2-3; TRBD2 agrees at 8 bases. This CDR3 contains 14 residues. The germline CDR1 and CDR2 sequences are SGHRS and YFSETQ. J gave up 14 bases and V 0 bases, and 11 bases lay outside the gene matches.